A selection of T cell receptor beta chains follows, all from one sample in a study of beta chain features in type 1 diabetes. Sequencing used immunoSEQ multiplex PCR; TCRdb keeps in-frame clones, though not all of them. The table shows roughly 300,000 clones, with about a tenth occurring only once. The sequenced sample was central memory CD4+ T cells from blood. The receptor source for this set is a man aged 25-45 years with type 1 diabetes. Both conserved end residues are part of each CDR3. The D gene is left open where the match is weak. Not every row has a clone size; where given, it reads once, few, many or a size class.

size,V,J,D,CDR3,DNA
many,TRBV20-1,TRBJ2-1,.,CSARRGNEQFF,TGCAGTGCTAGACGGGGTAATGAGCAGTTCTTC
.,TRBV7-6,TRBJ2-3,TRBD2,CASSSGTSADTQYF,TGTGCCAGCAGCTCCGGGACTAGCGCCGATACGCAGTATTTT
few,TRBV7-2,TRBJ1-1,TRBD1,CASSFQGQSNTEAFF,TGTGCCAGCAGCTTCCAGGGACAGTCGAACACTGAAGCTTTCTTT
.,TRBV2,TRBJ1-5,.,CASFTDSNQPQHF,TGTGCCAGCTTTACAGATAGCAATCAGCCCCAGCATTTT
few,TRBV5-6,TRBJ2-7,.,CASSSGNSYEQYF,TGTGCCAGCAGCTCGGGAAATTCCTACGAGCAGTACTTC
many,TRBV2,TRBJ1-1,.,CASSEDRDAFF,TGTGCCAGCAGTGAGGACAGAGACGCTTTCTTT
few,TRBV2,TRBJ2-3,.,CASTTPGDTQYF,TGTGCCAGCACCACCCCGGGAGATACGCAGTATTTT
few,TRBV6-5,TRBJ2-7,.,CASSQTLGYEQYF,TGTGCCAGCAGCCAAACCCTCGGGTACGAGCAGTACTTC
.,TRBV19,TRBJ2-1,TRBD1,CASSIGQGLGNEQFF,TGTGCCAGTAGTATAGGACAGGGCTTGGGTAATGAGCAGTTCTTC
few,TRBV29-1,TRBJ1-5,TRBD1,CSVETGTGAQPQHF,TGCAGCGTCGAGACCGGGACAGGGGCTCAGCCCCAGCATTTT
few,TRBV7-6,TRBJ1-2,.,CASSLSHRDGYTF,TGTGCCAGCAGCTTATCCCATCGTGATGGCTACACCTTC
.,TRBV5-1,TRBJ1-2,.,CASSLTETYGYTF,TGCGCCAGCAGCTTAACAGAAACCTATGGCTACACCTTC
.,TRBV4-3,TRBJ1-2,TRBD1,CASSPTGQGLYGYTF,TGCGCCAGCAGCCCTACAGGACAGGGACTATACGGCTACACCTTC
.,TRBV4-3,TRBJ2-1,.,CASSRGPPDVYNEQFF,TGCGCCAGCAGCCGGGGGCCACCCGACGTATACAATGAGCAGTTCTTC
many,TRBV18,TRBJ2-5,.,CASSEQQGPGETQYF,TGTGCCAGCTCAGAACAGCAGGGCCCAGGGGAGACCCAGTACTTC
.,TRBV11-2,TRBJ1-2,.,CASSLMGDRYGYTF,TGTGCCAGCAGCTTAATGGGAGATCGCTATGGCTACACCTTC
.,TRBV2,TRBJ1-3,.,CASSGSRASGNTIYF,TGTGCCAGCAGTGGCAGCCGAGCCTCTGGAAACACCATATATTTT
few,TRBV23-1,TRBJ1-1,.,CASSQCEGPNTEAFF,TGCGCCAGCAGTCAATGCGAGGGTCCAAACACTGAAGCTTTCTTT
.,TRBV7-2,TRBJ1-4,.,CASMAGSNEKLFF,TGTGCCAGCATGGCAGGGAGTAATGAAAAACTGTTTTTT
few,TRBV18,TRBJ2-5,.,CASSLQGGQETQYF,TGTGCCAGCTCGCTACAGGGCGGGCAAGAGACCCAGTACTTC
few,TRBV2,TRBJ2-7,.,CASKVPEQYF,TGTGCCAGCAAGGTCCCCGAGCAGTACTTC
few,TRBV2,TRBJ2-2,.,CASRLMAKYTGELFF,TGTGCCAGCAGATTAATGGCCAAATACACCGGGGAGCTGTTTTTT
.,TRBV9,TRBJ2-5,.,CASSVGGNRQETQYF,TGTGCCAGCAGCGTAGGAGGAAACCGTCAAGAGACCCAGTACTTC
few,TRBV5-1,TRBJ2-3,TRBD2,CASSSLAGGATDTQYF,TGCGCCAGCAGCTCTCTAGCGGGGGGCGCCACAGATACGCAGTATTTT
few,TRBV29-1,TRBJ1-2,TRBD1,CSVEDRAGGAGGYTF,TGCAGCGTTGAAGATCGTGCAGGGGGAGCTGGGGGCTACACCTTC
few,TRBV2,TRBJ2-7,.,CASSADFSYEQYF,TGTGCCAGCAGCGCGGACTTTTCCTACGAGCAGTACTTC
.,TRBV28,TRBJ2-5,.,CASSFRSGGGGQYF,TGTGCCAGCAGTTTTAGATCGGGGGGCGGCGGGCAGTACTTC
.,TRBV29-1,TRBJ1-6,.,CSVGHGDSPLHF,TGCAGCGTGGGCCACGGGGATTCACCCCTCCACTTT
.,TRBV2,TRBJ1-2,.,CASTLDSTAGLIF,TGTGCCAGCACTTTAGACAGCACGGCAGGGTTGATCTTC
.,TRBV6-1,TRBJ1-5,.,CASSEYRRGSNQPQHF,TGTGCCAGCAGTGAGTACCGCAGGGGAAGCAATCAGCCCCAGCATTTT
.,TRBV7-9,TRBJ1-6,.,CASSLGAAYNSPLHF,TGTGCCAGCAGCTTAGGGGCGGCCTATAATTCACCCCTCCACTTT
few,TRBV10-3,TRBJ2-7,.,CAISEFDGSYEQYF,TGTGCCATCAGTGAGTTTGACGGCTCCTACGAGCAGTACTTC
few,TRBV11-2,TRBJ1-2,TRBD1,CASSHGTGGSLGYTF,TGTGCCAGCAGCCACGGGACAGGGGGCTCGCTTGGCTACACCTTC
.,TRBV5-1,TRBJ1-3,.,CASKEGLNTIYF,TGCGCCAGCAAAGAAGGGTTAAACACCATATATTTT
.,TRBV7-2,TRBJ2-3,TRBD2,CASSLVASGRPQDTQYF,TGTGCCAGCAGCTTAGTGGCTAGCGGGCGCCCGCAGGATACGCAGTATTTT
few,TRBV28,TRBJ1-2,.,CASSGTPDYGYTF,TGTGCCAGCAGTGGGACACCGGACTATGGCTACACCTTC
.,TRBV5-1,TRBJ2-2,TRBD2,CASTQRGGPGELFF,TGCGCCAGCACCCAGCGGGGGGGCCCCGGGGAGCTGTTTTTT
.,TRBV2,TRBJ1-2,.,CASSESGAGGYTF,TGTGCCAGCAGTGAATCGGGGGCTGGTGGCTACACCTTC
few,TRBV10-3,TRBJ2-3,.,CAISDGGVSTDTQYF,TGTGCCATCAGTGATGGCGGGGTCAGCACAGATACGCAGTATTTT
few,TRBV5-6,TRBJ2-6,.,CASSLLPGANVLTF,TGTGCCAGCAGCTTATTACCTGGGGCCAACGTCCTGACTTTC
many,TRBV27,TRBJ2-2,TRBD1,CASLDRGRTGELFF,TGTGCCAGCCTGGACAGGGGGCGCACCGGGGAGCTGTTTTTT
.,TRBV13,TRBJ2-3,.,CASSSVVGGNTDTQYF,TGTGCCAGCAGCTCTGTCGTCGGGGGTAACACAGATACGCAGTATTTT
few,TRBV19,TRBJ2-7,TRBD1,CASSVGTEDYEQYF,TGTGCCAGTAGTGTGGGGACAGAAGACTACGAGCAGTACTTC
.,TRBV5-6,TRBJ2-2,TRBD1,CASSLADRAYTGELFF,TGTGCCAGCAGCTTGGCCGACAGGGCCTACACCGGGGAGCTGTTTTTT
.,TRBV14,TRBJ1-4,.,CASSQDVPLMTGRKNEKLFF,TGTGCCAGCAGCCAAGATGTTCCCTTGATGACAGGACGGAAAAATGAAAAACTGTTTTTT
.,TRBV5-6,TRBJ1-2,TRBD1,CASSPGTGGYTF,TGTGCCAGCAGCCCTGGGACAGGTGGCTACACCTTC
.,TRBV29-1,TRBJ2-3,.,CSVEVGREDTQYF,TGCAGCGTTGAAGTTGGCAGGGAGGATACGCAGTATTTT
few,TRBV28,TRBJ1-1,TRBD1,CASDEQGAKNTEAFF,TGTGCCAGCGATGAACAGGGGGCGAAGAACACTGAAGCTTTCTTT
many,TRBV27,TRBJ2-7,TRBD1,CASRTGERQQYF,TGTGCCAGCAGGACAGGGGAAAGACAGCAGTACTTC
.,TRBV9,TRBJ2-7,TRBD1,CASSARGQRASEQYF,TGTGCCAGCAGCGCGAGGGGACAGCGAGCCTCCGAGCAGTACTTC
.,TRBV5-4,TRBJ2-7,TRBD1,CASSLKTGGPSTYEQYF,TGTGCCAGCAGCCTTAAGACAGGGGGCCCTTCAACCTACGAGCAGTACTTC
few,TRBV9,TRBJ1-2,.,CASSSDQNYGYTF,TGTGCCAGCAGCTCAGACCAGAACTATGGCTACACCTTC
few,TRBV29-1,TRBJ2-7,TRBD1,CSGAGTGDYEQYF,TGCAGCGGGGCCGGGACAGGGGACTACGAGCAGTACTTC
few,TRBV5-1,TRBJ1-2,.,CASSLLQGNYGYTF,TGCGCCAGCAGCTTGTTGCAGGGTAACTATGGCTACACCTTC
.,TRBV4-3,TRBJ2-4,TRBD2,CASSQGLAGGSNWNIQYF,TGCGCCAGCAGCCAGGGGCTAGCGGGGGGATCTAATTGGAACATTCAGTACTTC
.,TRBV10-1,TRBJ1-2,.,CASALDGGYGYTF,TGTGCCAGTGCCCTGGACGGAGGCTATGGCTACACCTTC
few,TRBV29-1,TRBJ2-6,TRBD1,CSARGQGAGANVLTF,TGCAGCGCCCGGGGACAGGGGGCTGGGGCCAACGTCCTGACTTTC
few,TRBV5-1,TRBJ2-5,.,CASSLNRQETQYF,TGCGCCAGCAGCTTAAACAGACAAGAGACCCAGTACTTC
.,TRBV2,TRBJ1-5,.,CASSEAGARGQPQHF,TGTGCCAGCAGTGAAGCGGGGGCCAGAGGGCAGCCCCAGCATTTT